This T cell receptor beta chain stems from a study of cytomegalovirus exposure and HLA in healthy donors. Germline loops: CDR1 SQVTM, CDR2 ANQGSEA. The J segment lost 1 base and the V segment lost 7 bases, leaving 8 bases of the junction unmatched. The CDR3 is 14 amino acids. Whole-study results and caveats: Using a false discovery rate of 0.05, a later analysis showed that 16,951 TCR beta sequences were associated with HLA alleles. The study recorded around 160 TCR beta chains that were cytomegalovirus-associated. DRB1 showed the most TCR associations and HLA-C the fewest in a later analysis, as rates varied by HLA locus.

As regards this clone: The antigen is undetermined.

In the PCR, 60 Vbeta and 13 Jbeta primers were used. The assay was immunoSEQ multiplex PCR, and TCRdb's table has in-frame clones only and misses some. The table records roughly 160,000 clones, 84% of them present only once. The sequence derives from a man aged 30 to 45 in good health and CMV-seronegative. The chain joins TRBV29-1 to TRBJ1-1; 8 nucleotides align to TRBD1. Sequencing was carried out using PBMCs. The CDR3: CSAGQGIQNTEAFF. CDR3 coding DNA: TGCAGCGCTGGACAGGGTATACAGAACACTGAAGCTTTCTTT.